Following are 6 T cell receptor beta chains from one sample sequenced in a study of graft-versus-host responses after intestinal transplantation. Their antigen targets remain unknown. TCRdb's table, derived via immunoSEQ multiplex PCR, lists solely in-frame clones and lacks some. This table has about 39,000 clones, 90% to 95% appearing once. The material sequenced was unstimulated CD8+ T cells sorted from spleen or lymph node cells, taken before transplant. Receptors originate from a human donor who was the organ donor for an intestinal transplant.

The chain carries TRBV10-3 and TRBJ1-2, with D uncertain. Germline-derived CDR1 and CDR2 are ENHRY and SYGVKD. The V end was cut by 0 bases, the J end by 6 bases, with 8 bases between. This CDR3 is 13 amino acids long. The CDR3 spells CAISESRLDGYTF. CDR3 nucleotide sequence: TGTGCCATCAGTGAGTCGAGGCTGGATGGCTACACCTTC.

The V and J genes are TRBV7-9 and TRBJ1-1, with a weak D call TRBD1 (5 bases). CDR1 SEHNR and CDR2 FQNEAQ come from the germline V gene (reference sequence). The CDR3 sequence is 14 residues long. V lost 4 bases to trimming and J lost 6 bases, with 15 bases between them. CDR3 DNA sequence: TGTGCCAGCAGCTCCCCTGGGGCCGACGCTGAAGCTTTCTTT. This encodes CASSSPGADAEAFF.

The V and J genes are TRBV6-1 and TRBJ1-2; 9 nucleotides agree with TRBD1. Germline V CDR1 and CDR2: MNHNS, SASEGT. The V segment lost 2 bases and the J segment 4 bases; nucleotides outside the gene matches: 17. There are 19 residues in the CDR3. CDR3 loop: CASSEQPWDRAGIGYGYTF. The CDR3 nucleotides read TGTGCCAGCAGTGAACAACCGTGGGACAGGGCAGGGATCGGCTATGGCTACACCTTC.

This rearrangement joins TRBV19 to TRBJ2-1; 12 bases agree with TRBD2. Per germline, CDR1 LNHDA and CDR2 SQIVND (reference sequence). The CDR3 length is 17 residues. V was pared by 1 base and J by 2 bases, with 3 bases of the junction left unmatched. CDR3 loop: CASSIALAGGPYNEQFF. CDR3 DNA: TGTGCCAGTAGTATAGCTCTAGCGGGGGGGCCCTACAATGAGCAGTTCTTC.

The chain combines TRBV5-6 with TRBJ1-1; no clear D. The CDR3 consists of 13 residues. In germline, CDR1 is SGHDT, CDR2 YYEEEE. V was cut by 2 bases and J by 11 bases, with 16 bases left in between. The CDR3 is CASSLIGEPRAFF. The DNA for the CDR3 is TGTGCCAGCAGCTTAATCGGGGAACCCCGGGCTTTCTTT.

DNA for the CDR3: TGTGCCAGCAGCCCTGGGCACGAGCAGTACTTC. Amino acids: CASSPGHEQYF. This chain links TRBV7-9 with TRBJ2-7; the D is unclear. V shed 5 bases and J shed 5 bases, with 7 bases lying between them. The CDR3 totals 11 residues. The germline V gene has CDR1 SEHNR and CDR2 FQNEAQ (reference sequence).